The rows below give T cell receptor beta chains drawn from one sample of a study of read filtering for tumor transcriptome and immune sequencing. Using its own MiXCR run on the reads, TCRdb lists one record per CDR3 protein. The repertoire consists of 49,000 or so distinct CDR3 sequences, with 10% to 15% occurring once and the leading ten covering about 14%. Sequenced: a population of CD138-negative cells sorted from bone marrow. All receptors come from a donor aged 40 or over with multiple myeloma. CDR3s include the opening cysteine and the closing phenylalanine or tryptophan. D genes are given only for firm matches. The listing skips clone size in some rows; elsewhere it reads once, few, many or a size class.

cdr3_aa: CSAPRGPGETQYF
cdr3_nt: TGCAGCGCCCCCAGGGGGCCGGGAGAGACCCAGTACTTC
d_call: TRBD1
v_call: TRBV29-1
j_call: TRBJ2-5
clone_size: many

cdr3_aa: CASSANPGQGTGISYEQYF
cdr3_nt: TGTGCCAGCAGTGCCAACCCGGGACAGGGGACGGGTATCTCCTACGAGCAGTACTTC
d_call: TRBD1
v_call: TRBV12-3/TRBV12-4
j_call: TRBJ2-7
clone_size: many

cdr3_aa: CASSQDYSRGTYGYTF
cdr3_nt: TGCGCCAGCAGCCAAGATTATAGTAGGGGGACCTATGGCTACACCTTC
d_call: -
v_call: TRBV4-1
j_call: TRBJ1-2
clone_size: -

cdr3_aa: CASSPTWGIANEQFF
cdr3_nt: TGTGCCAGCAGCCCCACTTGGGGGATCGCCAATGAGCAGTTCTTC
d_call: -
v_call: TRBV5-4
j_call: TRBJ2-1
clone_size: many

cdr3_aa: CASSSSPGTLAQYF
cdr3_nt: TGTGCCAGCAGTTCCTCCCCGGGGACCTTAGCGCAGTATTTT
d_call: -
v_call: TRBV28
j_call: TRBJ2-3
clone_size: many

cdr3_aa: CASSLNVAGVGNEQFF
cdr3_nt: TGCGCCAGCAGCTTGAACGTAGCGGGAGTTGGAAATGAGCAGTTCTTC
d_call: TRBD2
v_call: TRBV5-1
j_call: TRBJ2-1
clone_size: many

cdr3_aa: CASSLEQINAEALF
cdr3_nt: TGTGCCAGCAGCTTGGAGCAGATCAACGCTGAAGCTCTCTTT
d_call: -
v_call: TRBV5-4
j_call: TRBJ1-1
clone_size: -

cdr3_aa: CASSDRNNQPQHF
cdr3_nt: TGTGCCAGCAGTGACAGGAACAATCAGCCCCAGCATTTT
d_call: -
v_call: TRBV6-2/TRBV6-3
j_call: TRBJ1-5
clone_size: many

cdr3_aa: CASSRTQEVWEKLFF
cdr3_nt: TGTGCCAGCAGCCGTACACAGGAGGTGTGGGAAAAACTGTTTTTT
d_call: -
v_call: TRBV14
j_call: TRBJ1-4
clone_size: -

cdr3_aa: CASSWTGRGQPQHF
cdr3_nt: TGTGCCAGCAGTTGGACAGGGCGAGGTCAGCCCCAGCATTTT
d_call: TRBD1
v_call: TRBV11-2
j_call: TRBJ1-5
clone_size: -

cdr3_aa: CASSFEGLNGYTF
cdr3_nt: TGTGCCAGCAGTTTTGAGGGTTTGAATGGCTACACCTTC
d_call: -
v_call: TRBV12-3/TRBV12-4
j_call: TRBJ1-2
clone_size: many

cdr3_aa: CASSQAPRKGSNQPQHF
cdr3_nt: TGCGCCAGCAGTCAGGCCCCGCGTAAGGGTAGCAATCAGCCCCAGCATTTT
d_call: -
v_call: TRBV23-1
j_call: TRBJ1-5
clone_size: -

cdr3_aa: CASSLFSGASGFYTF
cdr3_nt: TGCGCCAGCAGCTTGTTTTCCGGAGCATCGGGCTTCTACACCTTC
d_call: -
v_call: TRBV5-1
j_call: TRBJ1-2
clone_size: many

cdr3_aa: CASRPSGGGWLRGTEAFF
cdr3_nt: TGTGCCAGCAGACCATCAGGGGGCGGATGGTTACGGGGGACTGAAGCTTTCTTT
d_call: TRBD1
v_call: TRBV7-9
j_call: TRBJ1-1
clone_size: many

cdr3_aa: CASTANTVGKTLQNQPQHF
cdr3_nt: TGTGCCAGCACCGCTAACACCGTCGGTAAAACGTTACAAAATCAGCCCCAGCATTTT
d_call: -
v_call: TRBV6-1
j_call: TRBJ1-5
clone_size: many

cdr3_aa: CSVGGVNEQFF
cdr3_nt: TGCAGCGTCGGAGGGGTCAATGAGCAGTTCTTC
d_call: -
v_call: TRBV29-1
j_call: TRBJ2-1
clone_size: many

cdr3_aa: CVSSIGGSGQGVSGNQPQHF
cdr3_nt: TGTGTCAGTAGTATAGGCGGCTCGGGGCAGGGGGTAAGTGGCAATCAGCCCCAGCATTTT
d_call: TRBD1
v_call: TRBV19
j_call: TRBJ1-5
clone_size: -

cdr3_aa: CSVEAQRYNEQFF
cdr3_nt: TGCAGCGTTGAAGCACAGAGGTACAATGAGCAGTTCTTC
d_call: -
v_call: TRBV29-1
j_call: TRBJ2-1
clone_size: many

cdr3_aa: CASSTYNEQFF
cdr3_nt: TGTGCTAGCAGCACATACAATGAGCAGTTCTTC
d_call: -
v_call: TRBV7-7
j_call: TRBJ2-1
clone_size: many

cdr3_aa: CASSPVGMGDTEAFF
cdr3_nt: TGTGCCAGCTCGCCTGTGGGAATGGGGGACACTGAAGCTTTCTTT
d_call: -
v_call: TRBV18
j_call: TRBJ1-1
clone_size: many

cdr3_aa: CASSITSGKDNEQFF
cdr3_nt: TGTGCCAGCAGCATTACTAGCGGGAAGGACAATGAGCAGTTCTTC
d_call: TRBD2
v_call: TRBV7-9
j_call: TRBJ2-1
clone_size: many

cdr3_aa: CSARQGAITEAFF
cdr3_nt: TGCAGTGCTAGACAGGGGGCGATCACTGAAGCTTTCTTT
d_call: TRBD1
v_call: TRBV20-1
j_call: TRBJ1-1
clone_size: many